Listed here are 13 T cell receptor beta chains from one sample, sequenced in a study of blood T cell repertoires in COVID-19. Here immunoSEQ multiplex PCR was the method, and the copy in TCRdb shows in-frame clones only, minus some. The table lists over 120,000 clones, roughly 81% of them singletons, with 2.6% in the top ten. The sequencing sample was made of peripheral blood. These receptors all stem from a human donor with acute or convalescent COVID-19. The donor label of this sample is uncertain.

The rearrangement links TRBV7-2 to TRBJ2-7, with 12 bases matching TRBD2. The junction had 2 bases not matched to a gene; V was cut back by 1 base and J by 4 bases. Germline CDR1 reads SGHTA; CDR2 reads FQGNSA. This CDR3 has 15 residues. This CDR3 reads CASSLEGTSGYEQYV. The CDR3 bases are TGTGCCAGCAGCTTAGAGGGGACTAGCGGGTACGAGCAGTACGTC.

This chain links TRBV2 with TRBJ1-3; D remains unclear. The length of the CDR3 is 13 residues. V shed 8 bases and J shed 9 bases, with 17 bases lying between them. Germline-derived CDR1 and CDR2 are SNHLY and FYNNEI. CDR3 in DNA: TGTGCCAGCCTCACTGATCTGAGTGGCACCATATATTTT. It is translated as CASLTDLSGTIYF.

This clone has just a few counts. The V call is TRBV20-1, the J call TRBJ2-7; D is unresolved. Germline loops: CDR1 DFQATT, CDR2 SNEGSKA (reference sequence). Trimming took off 3 bases at V and 2 bases at J, with 14 bases between the two ends. CDR3 length: 14 amino acids. CDR3 protein: CSASAPRLAYEQYF. The CDR3 nucleotides read TGCAGTGCTAGTGCCCCGCGGCTAGCCTACGAGCAGTACTTC.

The gene calls are TRBV7-3 and TRBJ1-4, with a tentative D call TRBD1 (6 bases). Deletions cut 5 bases from V and 8 bases from J, with 12 bases between. The CDR3 consists of 13 residues. In germline, CDR1 is SGHTA, CDR2 FQGTGA. The CDR3 is CASSTQGGEKLFF. For the CDR3, the DNA is TGTGCCAGCAGCACACAGGGTGGGGAAAAACTGTTTTTT.

The genes are TRBV19 and TRBJ1-5, with 9 bases matching TRBD1. The junction had 13 bases not matched to a gene; V was cut back by 10 bases and J by 0 bases. CDR3 size: 17 residues. The germline gives CDR1 LNHDA, CDR2 SQIVND (reference sequence). CDR3 loop: CATRGQGTSNSNQPQHF. DNA of the CDR3: TGTGCCACCCGCGGACAGGGGACGTCAAATAGCAATCAGCCCCAGCATTTT.

V and J are TRBV12-3 or TRBV12-4 and TRBJ2-7, with D possibly matching TRBD2 (5 bases). Trimming left V 2 bases short and J 4 bases short, with 6 bases between. This CDR3 is 12 amino acids long. The CDR3 here is CASSLRGYEQYF. The CDR3 coding sequence is TGTGCCAGCAGTTTACGGGGTTACGAGCAGTACTTC.

This sequence joins TRBV28 and TRBJ1-2, with 9 bases aligning to TRBD1. Germline values: CDR1 MDHEN, CDR2 SYDVKM. V gave up 5 bases and J gave up 0 bases; unmatched junction bases: 7. CDR3 length: 16 amino acids. CDR3 sequence (DNA): TGTGCCAGCAGTGAAGCCGGGACAGGGTCTAACTATGGCTACACCTTC. Translated: CASSEAGTGSNYGYTF.

This clone was detected once. The chain couples TRBV10-3 to TRBJ2-3, with a weak D call TRBD1 (7 bases). CDR3 length equals 13 residues. V was cut by 10 bases and J by 5 bases, with 16 bases left in between. CDR1 and CDR2 from the germline V gene are ENHRY and SYGVKD. CDR3 DNA: TGTGCCACAGAGACAGGGAGGAGAGATACGCAGTATTTT. Encoded protein: CATETGRRDTQYF.

V gene TRBV4-3 combines with J gene TRBJ2-4; TRBD1 is a possible D gene (6 bases). V lost 1 base, J lost 0 bases, and 10 bases lay in between. The CDR3 has 16 amino acids. In germline, CDR1 is LGHNA, CDR2 YSLEER. The chain's CDR3 is CASSQGGGAAKNIQYF. The DNA for the CDR3 is TGCGCCAGCAGCCAAGGAGGGGGTGCAGCCAAAAACATTCAGTACTTC.

This clone has just a few counts. The V gene is TRBV11-3, the J gene TRBJ1-1; D call uncertain. The V end was cut by 3 bases, the J end by 1 base, with 6 bases between. The length of the CDR3 is 13 residues. The germline V gene has CDR1 SGHNT and CDR2 YENEEA. The CDR3 DNA reads TGTGCCAGCAGCTTTGAGCAGAACACTGAAGCTTTCTTT. Translated: CASSFEQNTEAFF.

The J gene is TRBJ2-7, the V gene TRBV6-2 or TRBV6-3, with TRBD2 identical over 9 bases. V lost 4 bases to trimming and J lost 6 bases; unmatched junction nucleotides: 4. CDR1 MNHEY and CDR2 SVGEGT come from the germline V gene. The CDR3 loop spans 13 amino acids. The CDR3 nucleotides are TGTGCCAGCAGTTGGATAGCGGGAGCCGAGCAGTACGTC. Translating gives CASSWIAGAEQYV.

This chain links TRBV7-2 with TRBJ1-2; 8 nucleotides match TRBD1. Germline CDR1 and CDR2: SGHTA and FQGNSA. V was pared by 3 bases and J by 6 bases, with 9 bases of the junction left unmatched. The length of the CDR3 is 15 residues. CDR3 in amino acids: CASSFAGQGGNGYTF. As DNA, the CDR3 is TGTGCCAGCAGCTTTGCCGGACAGGGAGGGAATGGCTACACCTTC.

This chain links TRBV28 with TRBJ2-3, with 11 bases that match TRBD2. The V gene's germline CDR1 is MDHEN and CDR2 SYDVKM. J was trimmed by 1 base and V by 3 bases; bases with no gene match: 3. The CDR3 totals 16 residues. The CDR3 loop is CASSFSGRAGTDTQYF. The DNA of the CDR3 is TGTGCCAGCAGTTTTAGCGGGAGGGCCGGCACAGATACGCAGTATTTT.